These 20 T cell receptor beta chains originate from one sample sequenced in a study of cytomegalovirus exposure and HLA in healthy donors. The PCR ran on 60 Vbeta and 13 Jbeta primers. This table comes from immunoSEQ multiplex PCR, and its TCRdb copy is limited to in-frame clones, with some not included. The sample yields around 150,000 clones, approximately 81% seen once. The specimen sequenced was PBMCs. Every receptor here comes from a man between 18 and 29 years old in good health and CMV-seronegative.

The gene calls are TRBV30 and TRBJ1-1; D is ambiguous. V lost 8 bases, J lost 1 base, and 17 bases lay in between. The CDR3 consists of 14 residues. Germline CDR1 GTSNPN, CDR2 SVGIG (reference sequence). The CDR3 DNA reads TGTGCCCAAAGAAAGGACTTCCCGAACACTGAAGCTTTCTTT. Its translation is CAQRKDFPNTEAFF.

This chain connects TRBV7-9 to TRBJ2-5; D not resolved. The CDR3 runs to 11 residues. Trimming removed 5 bases from V and 4 bases from J, with 5 bases in between. Germline V lookup: CDR1 SEHNR, CDR2 FQNEAQ (reference sequence). This chain's CDR3 is CASSPGETQYF. The CDR3 nucleotides read TGTGCCAGCAGCCCCGGAGAGACCCAGTACTTC.

The V gene is TRBV19, the J gene TRBJ1-1, with D hard to call. This CDR3 is built from 13 residues. Trimming shortened V by 4 bases and J by 0 bases, and 6 bases separated the two germline ends. In germline, CDR1 is LNHDA, CDR2 SQIVND (reference sequence). The CDR3 region is CASSTQVNTEAFF. The CDR3 DNA follows: TGTGCCAGTAGTACCCAGGTGAACACTGAAGCTTTCTTT.

This sequence joins TRBV7-9 and TRBJ2-6; the D is unclear. This CDR3 contains 15 residues. Germline V gene sequence: CDR1 SEHNR, CDR2 FQNEAQ (reference sequence). V was clipped by 2 bases and J by 2 bases, with 7 bases between them. The CDR3 here is CASSLSYAGANVLTF. In nucleotides, the CDR3 is TGTGCCAGCAGCTTATCTTATGCTGGGGCCAACGTCCTGACTTTC. The full variable domain, rest sourced from reference TRBV7-9 and TRBJ2-6, is DTGVSQNPRHKITKRGQNVTFRCDPISEHNRLYWYRQTLGQGPEFLTYFQNEAQLEKSRLLSDRFSAERPKGSFSTLEIQRTEQGDSAMYLCASSLSYAGANVLTFGAGSRLTVL.

The chain carries TRBV5-1 and TRBJ1-1; TRBD1 might be the D (5 bases). Trimming took 4 bases from V and 3 from J, leaving 16 bases between them. This CDR3 has 15 amino acids. CDR1 and CDR2 (germline): SGHRS, YFSETQ. The CDR3 is CASSLHPDSDTEAFF. CDR3 bases: TGCGCCAGCAGCCTACACCCCGACAGCGACACTGAAGCTTTCTTT.

The chain has TRBV9 and TRBJ1-5; possibly TRBD1 for D (5 bases). CDR1 SGDLS and CDR2 YYNGEE come from the germline V gene. The CDR3 runs 14 residues. Trimming took 4 bases from V and 1 from J, leaving 9 bases between them. The CDR3 nucleotides are TGTGCCAGCAGCTCCCGACAGAGCAATCAGCCCCAGCATTTT. This codes for CASSSRQSNQPQHF. Full variable domain (remainder filled in from reference TRBV9 and TRBJ1-5): DSGVTQTPKHLITATGQRVTLRCSPRSGDLSVYWYQQSLDQGLQFLIQYYNGEERAKGNILERFSAQQFPDLHSELNLSSLELGDSALYFCASSSRQSNQPQHFGDGTRLSIL.

This rearrangement joins TRBV2 to TRBJ1-2, with D possibly being TRBD1 (5 bases). Trimming shortened V by 8 bases and J by 4 bases, and 11 bases separated the two germline ends. Per germline, CDR1 SNHLY and CDR2 FYNNEI. The CDR3 runs 12 residues. The CDR3 nucleotides read TGTGCCAGCCGGAGGGGAGGCTATGGCTACACCTTC. Amino acids: CASRRGGYGYTF.

CDR3 amino acids: CASSNGLAAGELFF. The CDR3 DNA is TGTGCCAGCAGCAATGGGCTAGCGGCCGGGGAGCTGTTTTTT. J is TRBJ2-2 and V is TRBV21-1; TRBD2, the table's D call, lacks a check against the DNA. TRBV21-1 is a recognized pseudogene. The CDR3 totals 14 residues.

V and J are TRBV7-9 and TRBJ1-4; D unclear. The germline V gene has CDR1 SEHNR and CDR2 FQNEAQ (reference sequence). V shed 0 bases and J shed 6 bases, with 11 bases lying between them. The CDR3 extends over 15 amino acids. In DNA form, the CDR3 reads TGTGCCAGCAGCTTAGCGGAGGTCTTCTATGAAAAACTGTTTTTT. Encoded protein: CASSLAEVFYEKLFF.

The chain uses TRBV11-2 and TRBJ2-2, with 10 bases fitting TRBD2. CDR1 SGHAT and CDR2 FQNNGV come from the germline V gene. The CDR3 spans 16 residues. The J segment lost 7 bases and the V segment lost 4 bases, leaving 9 bases of the junction unmatched. CDR3 sequence reads: CASSWSGRASFGELFF. The DNA for the CDR3 is TGTGCCAGCAGCTGGAGCGGGAGGGCCTCGTTCGGGGAGCTGTTTTTT.

This clone was found a few times. The V call is TRBV28, the J call TRBJ1-5; D not certain. In germline, CDR1 is MDHEN, CDR2 SYDVKM. The germline V and J ends were trimmed by 4 bases and 4 bases, with 5 bases remaining between them. CDR3 size: 12 residues. In DNA form, the CDR3 reads TGTGCCAGCAGTTCCGAGAATCAGCCCCAGCATTTT. Its translation is CASSSENQPQHF.

This clone was found once. The V call is TRBV28, the J call TRBJ1-5; D not resolved. The CDR3 sequence is 15 residues long. Trimming took 6 bases from V and 0 from J, leaving 12 bases between them. Germline V gene lookup returns CDR1 MDHEN and CDR2 SYDVKM. The CDR3 loop reads CASRQSRLSNQPQHF. The CDR3 nucleotides read TGTGCCAGCAGACAATCTCGCCTTAGCAATCAGCCCCAGCATTTT.

The V and J genes are TRBV15 and TRBJ1-2; no definite D call. The V gene lost 5 bases and the J gene lost 4 bases, with 14 bases spanning the gap. Germline CDR1 is LNHNV and CDR2 is YYDKDF (reference sequence). The CDR3 is made up of 14 amino acids. The CDR3 DNA follows: TGTGCCACCAGCCTGAGGACTTTCTCCTATGGCTACACCTTC. This translates into CATSLRTFSYGYTF.

This clone occurred a few times. This chain joins TRBV7-8 and TRBJ1-6; perhaps TRBD1 as D (6 bases). The CDR3 contains 14 residues. Looked up from germline, CDR1 is SGHVS and CDR2 is FQNEAQ. With 5 bases removed from V and 10 bases from J, the gap between germline ends came to 15 bases. CDR3 region: CASSHRDGKSPLHF. The DNA for the CDR3 is TGTGCCAGCAGCCACAGGGACGGTAAATCACCCCTCCACTTT.

V gene TRBV4-2 combines with J gene TRBJ2-5, with TRBD2 matching over 9 bases. Trimming took 0 bases from V and 2 from J; bases not matched to a gene: 7. Germline-derived CDR1 and CDR2 are LGHNA and YNFKEQ. CDR3 size: 17 residues. The CDR3 sequence is CASSQDIYTSGQETQYF. The CDR3 bases are TGTGCCAGCAGCCAAGATATATACACTAGCGGGCAAGAGACCCAGTACTTC.

This clone has a single count. CDR3 DNA sequence: TGTGCCAGCAGTTCCAGCGGGAGTGTCAATGAGCAGTTCTTC. This gives the protein CASSSSGSVNEQFF. The chain links TRBV28 to TRBJ2-1, with 8 positions matching TRBD2. The CDR3 runs to 14 residues. Unmatched junction bases numbered 5, after V lost 4 bases and J lost 6 bases. CDR1 and CDR2 from the germline V gene are MDHEN and SYDVKM.

The gene calls are TRBV13 and TRBJ2-1; 12 bases agree with TRBD2. V lost 1 base to trimming and J lost 8 bases; unmatched junction nucleotides: 6. The CDR3 runs 16 residues. The germline V gene has CDR1 PRHDT and CDR2 FYEKMQ (reference sequence). The CDR3 DNA reads TGTGCCAGCAGCTTAGTGGCTAGCGGGAGGGCCTATGAGCAGTTCTTC. The encoded protein is CASSLVASGRAYEQFF.

This chain joins TRBV15 and TRBJ1-5, with 12 bases lining up with TRBD1. With V trimmed by 3 bases and J by 7 bases, 1 base remained unmatched. The CDR3 extends over 14 amino acids. The germline CDR1 and CDR2 sequences are LNHNV and YYDKDF (reference sequence). The CDR3 DNA reads TGTGCCACCAGCAGGGGGACAGGGGGCCAGCCCCAGCATTTT. Amino acids: CATSRGTGGQPQHF.

Worth noting for this clone: The identical CDR3 is also encoded by other nucleotide sequences in the sample. The rearrangement uses TRBV27 and TRBJ2-2, with D perhaps TRBD1 (6 bases). CDR1 is MNHEY and CDR2 is SMNVEV in the germline V gene (reference sequence). The ends were cut back, 1 base at V and 2 bases at J, with 11 bases in the middle. The CDR3 runs to 16 residues. In DNA, the CDR3 is TGTGCCAGCAGTTTATACGGGACACTTAACACCGGGGAGCTGTTTTTT. Translated, it gives CASSLYGTLNTGELFF.

The V call is TRBV7-2, the J call TRBJ2-7; 12 bases fit TRBD2. Germline lookup yields CDR1 SGHTA and CDR2 FQGNSA. There are 14 residues in the CDR3. V trimming: 3 bases; J trimming: 10 bases; junction bases outside the gene matches: 7. CDR3 in amino acids: CASSLGLAGISQYF. As DNA, the CDR3 is TGTGCCAGCAGCTTGGGACTAGCGGGCATCTCCCAGTACTTC.